Listed here are 4 T cell receptor beta chains from one sample, sequenced in a study of OX40 agonist ivuxolimab in advanced cancers. The repertoire was sequenced with immunoSEQ multiplex PCR; TCRdb's copy has only in-frame clones and lacks some. The repertoire includes 65,000 to 95,000 clones, around 92% of them detected once, and approximately 0.5% sits in the top ten. Sequencing was performed on CD4+ or CD8+ T cells sorted from blood, taken in a trial of the OX40 agonist ivuxolimab. These receptors all stem from an adult with an advanced solid tumor such as melanoma, head and neck, liver or kidney cancer.

The chain employs TRBV14 and TRBJ1-5; D ambiguous. CDR3 length equals 15 residues. Trimming shortened V by 4 bases and J by 2 bases, and 12 bases separated the two germline ends. Germline loops: CDR1 SGHDN, CDR2 FVKESK. As DNA, the CDR3 is TGTGCCAGCAGCCTGAACGGGCCCGGCAATCAGCCCCAGCATTTT. Translated: CASSLNGPGNQPQHF.

The chain recombines TRBV5-1 with TRBJ1-4; D gene unclear. The V and J ends lost 6 bases and 8 bases respectively, with 17 bases between them. The germline gives CDR1 SGHRS, CDR2 YFSETQ. This CDR3 is 14 amino acids long. CDR3 sequence reads: CASTPGSREEKLFF. The CDR3 bases are TGCGCCAGCACTCCGGGGTCCCGAGAGGAAAAACTGTTTTTT. The entire variable domain, with the rest obtained from reference TRBV5-1 and TRBJ1-4, is as follows: KAGVTQTPRYLIKTRGQQVTLSCSPISGHRSVSWYQQTPGQGLQFLFEYFSETQRNKGNFPGRFSGRQFSNSRSEMNVSTLELGDSALYLCASTPGSREEKLFFGSGTQLSVL.

This clone has only a few counts. The rearrangement joins TRBV30 to TRBJ1-2; D remains unclear. Trimming left V 0 bases short and J 10 bases short, with 21 bases between. The germline gives CDR1 GTSNPN, CDR2 SVGIG (reference sequence). There are 15 residues in the CDR3. The DNA for the CDR3 is TGTGCCTGGAGTGTACTGGGTGCAGGCAGGAGGGTCTACACCTTC. It codes for CAWSVLGAGRRVYTF.

The chain carries TRBV5-1 and TRBJ2-4; perhaps TRBD2 as D (6 bases). There are 13 residues in the CDR3. V was cut by 0 bases and J by 9 bases, with 10 bases left in between. Per the germline V gene, CDR1 is SGHRS and CDR2 is YFSETQ. The CDR3, as DNA: TGCGCCAGCAGCTTGGTCCAGGGAGGCATTCAGTACTTC. This codes for CASSLVQGGIQYF.